This entry concerns a single TCR beta chain. Its antigen remains unknown. At baseline, cycle 4 day 1, and cycle 7 day 1, blood was sampled. The data originate from a study of OX40 agonist ivuxolimab in advanced cancers. Study background: Patients were treated with ivuxolimab, an agonistic anti-OX40 (CD134) antibody. Treatment received earlier with anti-PD-1, anti-PD-L1 or anti-CTLA-4 agents was allowed, and approximately 40% had some.

Findings of the study overall: Dose levels from 0.1 to 3.0 mg/kg saw CD4+ and CD8+ blood T cells expand clonally by week 6.

Sequenced by immunoSEQ multiplex PCR; TCRdb stores in-frame clones only, minus some. Found here are tens of thousands of clones, approximately 86% of them singletons; the top ten hold 30% to 40%. The TCR was taken from an adult with an advanced solid tumor such as melanoma, head and neck, liver or kidney cancer. Sequencing used CD4+ or CD8+ T cells sorted from blood, obtained in a trial of the OX40 agonist ivuxolimab.

CDR3 amino acids: CASSFRGQNQETQYF. The DNA for the CDR3 is TGTGCCAGCAGTTTCAGGGGGCAGAACCAAGAGACCCAGTACTTC. The rearrangement joins TRBV28 to TRBJ2-5; 8 bases match TRBD1. Unmatched junction bases numbered 3, after V lost 3 bases and J lost 0 bases. The CDR3 sequence is 15 residues long. Germline CDR1 and CDR2: MDHEN and SYDVKM.